Below, one TCR beta chain is given with its context. The antigen is unknown. Libraries of TRB cDNA were made by 5' RACE and carried UMIs. TCRdb re-called the 5' RACE reads and gives one entry per CDR3 protein, without DNA. This sample lists about 150,000 distinct CDR3 sequences; its ten largest clones have 0.49%. The sample belongs to a study of CXCR3-negative and CXCR3-positive naive CD8 T cells. Study conclusions and caveats: More hydrophobic TRB CDR3s were found in CXCR3-positive naive cells than in CXCR3-negative naive cells. Diversity was high in both naive subsets and much lower in memory cells.

This TCR was recovered from a human donor in good health. Some clones in this sample may be carry-over from other donors' samples. Sequences were obtained from naive CXCR3+ CD8+ T cells from blood. This sample's subset: CD45RO-CCR7+CD27+CD95- naive CD8+ T cells expressing CXCR3 (TNR3+).

The CDR3 region is CASTDFTPGYEQYF. The chain links TRBV27 to TRBJ2-7; TCRdb names TRBD1, which stays unverified in the absence of DNA. Germline V lookup: CDR1 MNHEY, CDR2 SMNVEV (reference sequence). The CDR3 has 14 residues.